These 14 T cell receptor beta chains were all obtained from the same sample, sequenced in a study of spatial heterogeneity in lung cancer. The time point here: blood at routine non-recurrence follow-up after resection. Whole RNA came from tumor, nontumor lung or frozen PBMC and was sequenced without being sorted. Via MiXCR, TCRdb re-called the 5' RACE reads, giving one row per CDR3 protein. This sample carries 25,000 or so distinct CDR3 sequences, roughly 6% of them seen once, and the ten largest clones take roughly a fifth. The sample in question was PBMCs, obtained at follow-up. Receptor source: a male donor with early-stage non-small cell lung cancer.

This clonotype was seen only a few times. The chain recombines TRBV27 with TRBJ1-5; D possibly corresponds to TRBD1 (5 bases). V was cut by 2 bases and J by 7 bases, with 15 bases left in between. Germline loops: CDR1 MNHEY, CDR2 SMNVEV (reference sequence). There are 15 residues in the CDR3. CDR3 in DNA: TGTGCCAGCAGTTTACGGCAGGGTTCATTCCAGCCCCAGCATTTT. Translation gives CASSLRQGSFQPQHF.

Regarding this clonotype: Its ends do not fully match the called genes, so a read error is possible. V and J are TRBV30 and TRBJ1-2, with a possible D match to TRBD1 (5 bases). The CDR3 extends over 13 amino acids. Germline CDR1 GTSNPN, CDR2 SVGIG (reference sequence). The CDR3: CVWSDSGEYGYTF. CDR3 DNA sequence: TGTGTCTGGAGTGATTCGGGGGAATATGGCTACACCTTC.

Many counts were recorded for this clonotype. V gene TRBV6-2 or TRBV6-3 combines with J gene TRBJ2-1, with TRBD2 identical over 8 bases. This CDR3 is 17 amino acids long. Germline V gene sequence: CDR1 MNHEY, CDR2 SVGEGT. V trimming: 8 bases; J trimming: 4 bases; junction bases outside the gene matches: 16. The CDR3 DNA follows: TGTGCCAGCTGTGCGGTTAGCGGGACCTTCCTATACAATGAGCAGTTCTTC. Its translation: CASCAVSGTFLYNEQFF.

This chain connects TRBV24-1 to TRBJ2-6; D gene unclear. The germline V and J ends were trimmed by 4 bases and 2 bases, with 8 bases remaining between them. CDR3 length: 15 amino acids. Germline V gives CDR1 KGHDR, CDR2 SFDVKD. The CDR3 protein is CATSEGPPGANVLTF. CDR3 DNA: TGTGCCACCAGTGAAGGGCCACCTGGGGCCAACGTCCTGACTTTC.

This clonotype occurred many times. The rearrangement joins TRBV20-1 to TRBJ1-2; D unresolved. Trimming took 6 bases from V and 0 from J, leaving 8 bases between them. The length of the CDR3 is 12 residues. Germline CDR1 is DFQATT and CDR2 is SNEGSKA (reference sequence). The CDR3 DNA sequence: TGCAGTGCCAGGACGTCTAACTATGGCTACACCTTC. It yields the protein CSARTSNYGYTF.

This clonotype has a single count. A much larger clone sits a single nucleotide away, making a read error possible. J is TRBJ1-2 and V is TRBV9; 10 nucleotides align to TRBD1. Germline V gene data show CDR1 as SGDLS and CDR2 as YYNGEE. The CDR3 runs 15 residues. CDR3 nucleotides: TGTGTCAGCAGCGTAGAAGGGACAGGGGTATATGGCTACACCTTC. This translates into CVSSVEGTGVYGYTF.

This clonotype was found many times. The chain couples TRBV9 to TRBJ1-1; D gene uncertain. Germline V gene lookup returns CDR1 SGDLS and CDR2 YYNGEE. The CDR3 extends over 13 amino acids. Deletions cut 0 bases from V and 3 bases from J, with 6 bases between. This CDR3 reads CASSVGRDTEAFF. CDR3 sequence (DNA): TGTGCCAGCAGCGTAGGGAGGGACACTGAAGCTTTCTTT.

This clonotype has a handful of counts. CDR3 sequence: CASTSRGAGANVLTF. CDR3 nucleotide sequence: TGTGCCAGCACCTCAAGGGGTGCTGGGGCCAACGTCCTGACTTTC. This chain uses TRBV2 with TRBJ2-6, with D possibly matching TRBD1 (5 bases). The length of the CDR3 is 15 residues. CDR1 and CDR2 (germline): SNHLY, FYNNEI. The ends were cut back, 7 bases at V and 2 bases at J, with 12 bases in the middle.

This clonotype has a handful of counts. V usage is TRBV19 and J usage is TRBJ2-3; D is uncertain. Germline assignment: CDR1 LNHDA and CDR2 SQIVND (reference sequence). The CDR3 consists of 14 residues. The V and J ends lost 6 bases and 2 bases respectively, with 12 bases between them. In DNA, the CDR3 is TGTGCCAGTAGGCCCCTCCCGATCACAGATACGCAGTATTTT. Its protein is CASRPLPITDTQYF.

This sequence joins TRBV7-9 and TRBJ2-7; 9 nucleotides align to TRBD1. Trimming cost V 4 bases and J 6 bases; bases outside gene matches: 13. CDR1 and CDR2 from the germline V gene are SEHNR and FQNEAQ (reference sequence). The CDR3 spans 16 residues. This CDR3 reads CASSSSGGTGNLEQYF. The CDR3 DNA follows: TGTGCCAGCAGCTCAAGTGGAGGGACAGGGAATCTCGAGCAGTACTTC.

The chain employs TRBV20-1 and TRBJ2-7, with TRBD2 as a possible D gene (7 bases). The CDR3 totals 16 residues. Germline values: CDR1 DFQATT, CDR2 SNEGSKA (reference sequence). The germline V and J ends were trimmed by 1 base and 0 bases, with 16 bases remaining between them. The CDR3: CSARASGGGLSYEQYF. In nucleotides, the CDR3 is TGCAGTGCTAGAGCCTCTGGCGGGGGCCTCTCCTACGAGCAGTACTTC.

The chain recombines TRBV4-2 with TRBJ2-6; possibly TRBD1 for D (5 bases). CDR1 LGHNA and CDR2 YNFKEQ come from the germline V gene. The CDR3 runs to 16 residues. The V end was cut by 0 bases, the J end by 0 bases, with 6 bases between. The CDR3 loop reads CASSQDRGSGANVLTF. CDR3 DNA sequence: TGTGCCAGCAGCCAAGATAGGGGCTCTGGGGCCAACGTCCTGACTTTC.

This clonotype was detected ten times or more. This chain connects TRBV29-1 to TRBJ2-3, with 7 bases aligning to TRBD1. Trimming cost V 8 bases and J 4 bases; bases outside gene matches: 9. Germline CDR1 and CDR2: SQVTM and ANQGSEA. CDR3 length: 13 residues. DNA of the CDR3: TGCAGCTACAAAAAAGGGGGCCCAGATACGCAGTATTTT. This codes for CSYKKGGPDTQYF.

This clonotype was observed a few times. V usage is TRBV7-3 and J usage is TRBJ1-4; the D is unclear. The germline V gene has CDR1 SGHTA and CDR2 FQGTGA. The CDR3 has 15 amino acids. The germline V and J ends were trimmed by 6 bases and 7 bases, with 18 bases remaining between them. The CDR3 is CASSTRAKRVEKLFF. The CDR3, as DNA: TGTGCCAGCAGTACGAGGGCGAAACGGGTTGAAAAACTGTTTTTT.